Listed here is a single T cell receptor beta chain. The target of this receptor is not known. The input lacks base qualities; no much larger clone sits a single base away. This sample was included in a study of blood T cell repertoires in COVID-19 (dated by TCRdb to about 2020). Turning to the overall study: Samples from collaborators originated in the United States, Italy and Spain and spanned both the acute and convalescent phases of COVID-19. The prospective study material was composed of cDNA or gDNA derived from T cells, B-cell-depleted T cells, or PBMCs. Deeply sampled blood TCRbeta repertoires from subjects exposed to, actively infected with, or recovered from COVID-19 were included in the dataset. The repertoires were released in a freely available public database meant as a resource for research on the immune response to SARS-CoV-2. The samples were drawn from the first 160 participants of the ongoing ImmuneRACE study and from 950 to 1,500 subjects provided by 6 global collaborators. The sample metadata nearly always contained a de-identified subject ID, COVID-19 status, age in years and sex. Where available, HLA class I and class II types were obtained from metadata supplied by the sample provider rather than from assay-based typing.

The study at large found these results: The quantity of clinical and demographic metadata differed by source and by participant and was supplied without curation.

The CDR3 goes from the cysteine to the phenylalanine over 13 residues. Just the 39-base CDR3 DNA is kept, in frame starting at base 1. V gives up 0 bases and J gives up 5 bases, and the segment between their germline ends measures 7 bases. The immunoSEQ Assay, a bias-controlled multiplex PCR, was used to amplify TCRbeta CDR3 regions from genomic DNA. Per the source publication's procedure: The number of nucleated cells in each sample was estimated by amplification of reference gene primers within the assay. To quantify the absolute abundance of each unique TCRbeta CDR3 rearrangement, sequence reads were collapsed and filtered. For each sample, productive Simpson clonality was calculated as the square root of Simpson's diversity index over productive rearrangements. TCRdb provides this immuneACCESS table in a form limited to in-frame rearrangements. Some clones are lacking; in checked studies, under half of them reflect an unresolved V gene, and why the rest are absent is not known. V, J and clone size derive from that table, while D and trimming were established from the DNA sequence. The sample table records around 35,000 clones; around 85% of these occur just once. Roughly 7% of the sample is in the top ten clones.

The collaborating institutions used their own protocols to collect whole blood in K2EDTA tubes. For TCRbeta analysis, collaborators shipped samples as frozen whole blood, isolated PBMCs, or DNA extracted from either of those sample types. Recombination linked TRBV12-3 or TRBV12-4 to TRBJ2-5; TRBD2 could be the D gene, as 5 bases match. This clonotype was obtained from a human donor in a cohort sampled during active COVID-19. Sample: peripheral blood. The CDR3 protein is CASSLARGETQYF. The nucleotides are TGTGCCAGCAGTTTAGCGAGAGGGGAGACCCAGTACTTC.